This T cell receptor beta chain was captured in a study of shared clonotypes between healthy human individuals. Some clones are missing from TCRdb's copy, which holds only in-frame ones; the method was immunoSEQ multiplex PCR. The sample contains roughly 890,000 clones, about 92% of which appear only once. Naive CD8 cells, CD45RO-negative and positively selected for CCR7, excluded terminally differentiated effector memory CD45RA+ cells. There were no recent acute infections or vaccinations among the donors, who were healthy HIV-negative adults. The CDR3 sequence is 15 residues long. CDR1 and CDR2 from the germline V gene are MGHDK and SYGVNS. V was clipped by 4 bases and J by 2 bases, with 13 bases between them.

Sequenced material: naive CD8+ T cells sorted from blood. The receptor was derived from a young man in good health. V gene TRBV25-1 combines with J gene TRBJ2-3; tentative D call: TRBD1 (6 bases). CDR3 residues: CASSAGTLATDTQYF. In nucleotides, the CDR3 is TGTGCCAGCAGTGCTGGGACATTAGCCACAGATACGCAGTATTTT.